What follows are 3 T cell receptor beta chains derived from one specimen sequenced in a study of radiation and T cells in renal cell carcinoma. Using immunoSEQ multiplex PCR, the repertoire was profiled, and TCRdb retains in-frame clones only, with some absent. This sample has 150,000 or so clones, with over 65% found just once. Time point described: baseline pretreatment blood. Treatment: 15 Gy SBRT to primary tumor, nephrectomy 4 weeks later. The source was blood, collected from a patient whose treatment included radiotherapy and nephrectomy. These receptors came from a woman aged 50 to 60 with renal cell carcinoma.

CDR3 sequence: CASSELEDGYTF. The CDR3 bases are TGCGCCAGCAGTGAGTTGGAGGATGGCTACACCTTC. The V and J genes are TRBV10-2 and TRBJ1-2; the D is unclear. Germline values: CDR1 WSHSY, CDR2 SAAADI. The CDR3 contains 12 residues. Deletions cut 1 base from V and 6 bases from J, with 6 bases between.

The V call is TRBV6-6, the J call TRBJ1-1; D is undetermined. The CDR3 loop spans 11 amino acids. CDR1 is MNHNY and CDR2 is SVGAGI in the germline V gene (reference sequence). Between the trimmed V and J ends, which lost 4 bases and 4 bases, there was a span of 4 bases. The CDR3 coding sequence is TGTGCCAGCAGTTTCTCCACTGAAGCTTTCTTT. Its translation: CASSFSTEAFF.

V usage is TRBV29-1 and J usage is TRBJ1-2; no firm D call. CDR3 length: 13 amino acids. Trimming removed 4 bases at V and 2 bases at J, with 11 bases between. CDR1 and CDR2 from the germline V gene are SQVTM and ANQGSEA. CDR3 coding DNA: TGCAGCGTTGTTCGAGGGAGCAACTATGGCTACACCTTC. This translates into CSVVRGSNYGYTF.